The 3 T cell receptor beta chains below come from one sample, sequenced in a study of vaccination effects on CD4 cells after COVID-19. Generated by immunoSEQ multiplex PCR, the TCRdb table keeps only in-frame clones and is missing some. Among 50,000 to 70,000 clones, approximately 72% were seen once, and the ten largest hold less than 25%. Their antigens remain unidentified. At the end of 10 days of culture, CD4+ T cells were isolated. This specimen was CD4+ T cells from PBMCs cultured without peptide, taken before COVID-19 vaccination. The receptors stem from a human donor who had a prior SARS-CoV-2 infection.

The chain links TRBV6-5 to TRBJ2-7; a weak D match, TRBD1 (5 bases). V was shortened by 2 bases and J by 4 bases, with 9 bases between the two germline ends. The V gene's germline CDR1 is MNHEY and CDR2 SVGAGI. CDR3 size: 13 residues. The CDR3 is CASSYLQEYEQYF. CDR3 in DNA: TGTGCCAGCAGTTACCTACAGGAGTACGAGCAGTACTTC.

This chain uses TRBV2 with TRBJ1-5; the D is unclear. Trimming took off 7 bases at V and 3 bases at J, with 13 bases between the two ends. The length of the CDR3 is 14 residues. Germline V gene lookup returns CDR1 SNHLY and CDR2 FYNNEI. In DNA form, the CDR3 reads TGTGCCAGCACGAGGGTCCGGAACAATCAGCCCCAGCATTTT. Its translation: CASTRVRNNQPQHF.

The rearrangement joins TRBV2 to TRBJ1-5; 9 bases line up with TRBD1. The CDR3 extends over 15 amino acids. CDR1 is SNHLY, CDR2 FYNNEI, per germline. Losses at the gene ends were 2 bases for V and 7 bases for J; bases not matched to a gene: 6. CDR3 loop: CASSEWTGARQPQHF. The CDR3 DNA sequence: TGTGCCAGCAGTGAATGGACAGGGGCCCGGCAGCCCCAGCATTTT.